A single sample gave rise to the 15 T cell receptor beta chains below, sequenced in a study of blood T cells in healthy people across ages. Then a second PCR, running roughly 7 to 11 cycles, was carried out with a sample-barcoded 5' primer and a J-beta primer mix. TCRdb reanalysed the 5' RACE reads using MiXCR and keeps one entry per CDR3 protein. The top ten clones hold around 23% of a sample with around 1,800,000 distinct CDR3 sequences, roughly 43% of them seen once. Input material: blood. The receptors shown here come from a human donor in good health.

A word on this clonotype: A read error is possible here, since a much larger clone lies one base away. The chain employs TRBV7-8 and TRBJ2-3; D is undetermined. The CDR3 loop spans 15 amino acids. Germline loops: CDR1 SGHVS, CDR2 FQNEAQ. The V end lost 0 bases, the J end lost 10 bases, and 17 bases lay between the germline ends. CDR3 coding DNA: TGTGCCAGCAGCTTAGCGCTCTCCCGGATGGATGCGCAGTATTTT. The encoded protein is CASSLALSRMDAQYF. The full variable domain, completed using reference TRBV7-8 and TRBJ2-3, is GAGVSQSPRYKVAKRGQDVALRCDPISGHVSLFWYQQALGQGPEFLTYFQNEAQLDKSGLPSDRFFAERPEGSVSTLKIQRTQQEDSAVYLCASSLALSRMDAQYFGPGTRLTVL.

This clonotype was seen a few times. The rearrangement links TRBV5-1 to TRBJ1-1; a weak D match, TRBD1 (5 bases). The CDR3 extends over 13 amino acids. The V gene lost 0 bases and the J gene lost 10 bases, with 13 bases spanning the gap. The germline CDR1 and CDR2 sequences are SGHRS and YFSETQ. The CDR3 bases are TGCGCCAGCAGCTTGGTAGGAGGGGAGGGAGCTTTCTTT. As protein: CASSLVGGEGAFF.

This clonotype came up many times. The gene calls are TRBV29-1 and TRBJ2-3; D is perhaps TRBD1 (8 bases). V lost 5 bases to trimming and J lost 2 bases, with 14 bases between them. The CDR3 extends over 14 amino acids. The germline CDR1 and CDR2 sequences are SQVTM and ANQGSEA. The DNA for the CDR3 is TGCAGCGTTAGGACAGGGACTAACACAGATACGCAGTATTTT. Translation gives CSVRTGTNTDTQYF.

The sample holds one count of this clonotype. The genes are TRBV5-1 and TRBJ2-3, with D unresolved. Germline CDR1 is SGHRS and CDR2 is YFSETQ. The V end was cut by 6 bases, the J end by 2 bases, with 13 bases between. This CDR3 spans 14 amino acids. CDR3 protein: CASTQDGDTDTQYF. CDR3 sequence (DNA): TGCGCCAGCACCCAGGACGGTGACACAGATACGCAGTATTTT.

CDR3: CASSLESEGGIFNYGYTF. The CDR3 nucleotides read TGTGCCAGCAGCTTAGAATCCGAGGGGGGGATATTCAACTATGGCTACACCTTC. The rearrangement uses TRBV7-8 and TRBJ1-2, with D perhaps TRBD1 (6 bases). V was shortened by 1 base and J by 2 bases, with 20 bases between the two germline ends. Germline V gene data show CDR1 as SGHVS and CDR2 as FQNEAQ. The CDR3 consists of 18 residues.

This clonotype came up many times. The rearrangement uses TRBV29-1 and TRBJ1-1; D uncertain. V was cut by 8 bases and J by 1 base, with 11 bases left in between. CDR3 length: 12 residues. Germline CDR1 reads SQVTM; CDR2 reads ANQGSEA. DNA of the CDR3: TGCAGCTCGGCCACCACGAACACTGAAGCTTTCTTT. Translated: CSSATTNTEAFF.

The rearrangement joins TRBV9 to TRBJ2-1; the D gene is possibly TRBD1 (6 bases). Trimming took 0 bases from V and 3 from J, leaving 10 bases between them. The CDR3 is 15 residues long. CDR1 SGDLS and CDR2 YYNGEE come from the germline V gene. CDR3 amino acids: CASSVGTAYYNEQFF. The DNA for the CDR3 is TGTGCCAGCAGCGTAGGGACAGCGTACTACAATGAGCAGTTCTTC. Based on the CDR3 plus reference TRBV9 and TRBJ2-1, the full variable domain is DSGVTQTPKHLITATGQRVTLRCSPRSGDLSVYWYQQSLDQGLQFLIQYYNGEERAKGNILERFSAQQFPDLHSELNLSSLELGDSALYFCASSVGTAYYNEQFFGPGTRLTVL.

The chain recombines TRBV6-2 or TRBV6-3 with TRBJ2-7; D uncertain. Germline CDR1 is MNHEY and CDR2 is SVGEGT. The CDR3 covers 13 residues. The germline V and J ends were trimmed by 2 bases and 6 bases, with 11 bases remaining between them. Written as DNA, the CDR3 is TGTGCCAGCAGTTACAATGACGGATTCGAGCAGTACTTC. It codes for CASSYNDGFEQYF.

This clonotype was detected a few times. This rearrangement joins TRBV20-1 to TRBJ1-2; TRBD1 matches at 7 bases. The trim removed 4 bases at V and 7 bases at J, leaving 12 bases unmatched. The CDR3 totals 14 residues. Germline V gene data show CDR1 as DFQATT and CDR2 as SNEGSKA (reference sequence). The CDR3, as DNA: TGCAGTGCTACGATAATACAGGGGAGCGGTGGCTACACCTTC. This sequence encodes CSATIIQGSGGYTF.

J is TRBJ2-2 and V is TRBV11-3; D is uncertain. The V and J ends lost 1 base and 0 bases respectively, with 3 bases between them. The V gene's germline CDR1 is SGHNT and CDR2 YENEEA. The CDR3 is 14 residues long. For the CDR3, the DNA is TGTGCCAGCAGCTTAGTTTCGAACACCGGGGAGCTGTTTTTT. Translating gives CASSLVSNTGELFF. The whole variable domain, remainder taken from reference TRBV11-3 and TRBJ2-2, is EAGVVQSPRYKIIEKKQPVAFWCNPISGHNTLYWYLQNLGQGPELLIRYENEEAVDDSQLPKDRFSAERLKGVDSTLKIQPAELGDSAVYLCASSLVSNTGELFFGEGSRLTVL.

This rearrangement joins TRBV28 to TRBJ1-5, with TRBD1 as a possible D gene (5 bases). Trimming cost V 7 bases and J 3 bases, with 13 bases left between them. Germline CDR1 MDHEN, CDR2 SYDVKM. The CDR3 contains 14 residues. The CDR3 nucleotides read TGTGCCAGCATCCCCCCGGGGGTCAATCAGCCCCAGCATTTT. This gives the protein CASIPPGVNQPQHF.

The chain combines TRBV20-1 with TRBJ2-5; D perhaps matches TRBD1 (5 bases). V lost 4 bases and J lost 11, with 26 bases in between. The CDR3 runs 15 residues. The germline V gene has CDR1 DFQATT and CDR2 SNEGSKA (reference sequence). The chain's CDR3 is CSATIRQIVTDTQYF. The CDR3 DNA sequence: TGCAGTGCTACGATACGACAGATAGTCACAGATACGCAGTACTTC.

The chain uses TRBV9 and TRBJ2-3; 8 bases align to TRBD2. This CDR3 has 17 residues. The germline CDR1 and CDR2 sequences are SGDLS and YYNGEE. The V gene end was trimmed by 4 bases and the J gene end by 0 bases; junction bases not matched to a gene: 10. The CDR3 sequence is CASSPKREPSSTDTQYF. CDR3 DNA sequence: TGTGCCAGCAGCCCCAAGCGGGAGCCTTCTAGCACAGATACGCAGTATTTT.

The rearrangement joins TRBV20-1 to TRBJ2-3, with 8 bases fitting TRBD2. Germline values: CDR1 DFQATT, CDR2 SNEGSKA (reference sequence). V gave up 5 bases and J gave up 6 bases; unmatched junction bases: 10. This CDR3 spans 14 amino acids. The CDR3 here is CSAQGLVPTDTQYF. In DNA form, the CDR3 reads TGCAGTGCTCAGGGACTAGTGCCCACCGATACGCAGTATTTT.

The DNA for the CDR3 is TGCGCCAGCAGCTACCTACTAGGGGGGGATCCCTACGAGCAGTACTTC. Its protein is CASSYLLGGDPYEQYF. The gene calls are TRBV4-1 and TRBJ2-7, with a tentative D call TRBD2 (7 bases). V was clipped by 5 bases and J by 2 bases, with 19 bases between them. Germline V gene sequence: CDR1 MGHRA, CDR2 YSYEKL. CDR3 length: 16 residues.